Listed below are T cell receptor beta chains from one sample, sequenced in a study of shared clonotypes between healthy human individuals. Profiling relied on immunoSEQ multiplex PCR, and the TCRdb table lists in-frame clones only, not all of them. The sample records fewer than 1.8 million clones, approximately 98.5% being singletons. The sequencing input was naive CD4+ T cells sorted from blood. These receptors were collected from a young man in good health. Each CDR3 is given with its conserved first and last residue. Fields, in order: clone size, D gene, V gene, J gene, CDR3 protein, CDR3 DNA. A D gene is named only where the DNA matches it firmly. Size values are once, few and many counts, or a class for expanded clones, and some rows have none.

abundance: NA
d_gene: TRBD1
v_gene: TRBV18
j_gene: TRBJ1-5
CDR3aa: CASSPKGGGEPQHF
CDR3nt: TGTGCCAGCTCACCAAAAGGGGGCGGTGAGCCCCAGCATTTT

abundance: once
d_gene: TRBD2
v_gene: TRBV18
j_gene: TRBJ2-4
CDR3aa: CASSPLAGGPKNIQYF
CDR3nt: TGTGCCAGCTCACCTCTAGCGGGAGGGCCCAAAAACATTCAGTACTTC

abundance: NA
d_gene: TRBD2
v_gene: TRBV18
j_gene: TRBJ2-7
CDR3aa: CASRTSATYEQYF
CDR3nt: TGTGCCAGCCGGACTAGCGCAACCTACGAGCAGTACTTC

abundance: NA
d_gene: TRBD2
v_gene: TRBV6-5
j_gene: TRBJ2-1
CDR3aa: CASSYVPSGGNEQFF
CDR3nt: TGTGCCAGCAGTTACGTGCCTAGCGGGGGGAATGAGCAGTTCTTC

abundance: NA
d_gene: TRBD2
v_gene: TRBV5-6
j_gene: TRBJ2-7
CDR3aa: CASRLAGGQGEQYF
CDR3nt: TGTGCCAGCAGGTTAGCGGGAGGGCAGGGCGAGCAGTACTTC

abundance: NA
d_gene: NA
v_gene: TRBV7-9
j_gene: TRBJ2-3
CDR3aa: CASSLRDFTDTQYF
CDR3nt: TGTGCCAGCAGCTTACGGGACTTCACAGATACGCAGTATTTT

abundance: once
d_gene: TRBD2
v_gene: TRBV5-1
j_gene: TRBJ2-5
CDR3aa: CASSYSGRETQYF
CDR3nt: TGCGCCAGCAGTTATAGCGGGAGAGAGACCCAGTACTTC

abundance: NA
d_gene: NA
v_gene: TRBV28
j_gene: TRBJ2-5
CDR3aa: CASRAAFASGPGQETQYF
CDR3nt: TGTGCCAGCAGGGCAGCCTTCGCCTCGGGACCGGGACAAGAGACCCAGTACTTC

abundance: NA
d_gene: NA
v_gene: TRBV25-1
j_gene: TRBJ2-7
CDR3aa: CASSVPGRYEQYF
CDR3nt: TGTGCCAGCAGTGTTCCAGGAAGATACGAGCAGTACTTC

abundance: NA
d_gene: NA
v_gene: TRBV10-3
j_gene: TRBJ1-2
CDR3aa: CAISESGNYGYTF
CDR3nt: TGTGCCATCAGTGAGAGTGGAAACTATGGCTACACCTTC

abundance: NA
d_gene: NA
v_gene: TRBV7-8
j_gene: TRBJ1-5
CDR3aa: CASSFGPSNQPQHF
CDR3nt: TGTGCCAGCAGTTTTGGACCTAGCAATCAGCCCCAGCATTTT

abundance: NA
d_gene: TRBD1
v_gene: TRBV28
j_gene: TRBJ1-1
CDR3aa: CASSYRDRGMNTEAFF
CDR3nt: TGTGCCAGCAGTTACCGGGACAGGGGGATGAACACTGAAGCTTTCTTT

abundance: NA
d_gene: TRBD2
v_gene: TRBV7-2
j_gene: TRBJ2-7
CDR3aa: CASSLTWTSGSYPYEQYF
CDR3nt: TGTGCCAGCAGCTTAACCTGGACTAGCGGGAGCTACCCATACGAGCAGTACTTC

abundance: NA
d_gene: TRBD2
v_gene: TRBV20-1
j_gene: TRBJ2-3
CDR3aa: CSATGLAGRSF
CDR3nt: TGCAGTGCCACGGGACTAGCGGGCAGATCTTTT

abundance: NA
d_gene: TRBD1
v_gene: TRBV10-1
j_gene: TRBJ2-1
CDR3aa: CASSDPGQGYNEQFF
CDR3nt: TGCGCCAGCAGTGACCCCGGACAGGGGTACAATGAGCAGTTCTTC

abundance: NA
d_gene: NA
v_gene: TRBV4-3
j_gene: TRBJ2-7
CDR3aa: CASSQERALKGEQYF
CDR3nt: TGCGCCAGCAGCCAAGAAAGAGCCTTAAAAGGCGAGCAGTACTTC

abundance: NA
d_gene: NA
v_gene: TRBV2
j_gene: TRBJ2-7
CDR3aa: CASSPRTGRDEQYF
CDR3nt: TGTGCCAGCAGTCCCCGGACAGGGAGGGACGAGCAGTACTTC

abundance: NA
d_gene: NA
v_gene: TRBV30
j_gene: TRBJ2-7
CDR3aa: CAWSVHSYEQYF
CDR3nt: TGTGCCTGGAGTGTACACAGCTACGAGCAGTACTTC

abundance: NA
d_gene: TRBD1
v_gene: TRBV28
j_gene: TRBJ1-4
CDR3aa: CASRDRGGSNEKLFF
CDR3nt: TGTGCCAGCCGGGACAGGGGGGGCTCGAACGAAAAACTGTTTTTT

abundance: NA
d_gene: TRBD1
v_gene: TRBV29-1
j_gene: TRBJ2-7
CDR3aa: CSVGGRGSSYEQYF
CDR3nt: TGCAGCGTTGGGGGCAGGGGGAGCTCCTACGAGCAGTACTTC

abundance: NA
d_gene: NA
v_gene: TRBV7-2
j_gene: TRBJ2-3
CDR3aa: CASSPANTDTQYF
CDR3nt: TGTGCCAGCAGTCCGGCCAACACAGATACGCAGTATTTT

abundance: NA
d_gene: NA
v_gene: TRBV6-5
j_gene: TRBJ2-2
CDR3aa: CASSYVGGELFF
CDR3nt: TGTGCCAGCAGTTATGTGGGGGGGGAGCTGTTTTTT

abundance: NA
d_gene: NA
v_gene: TRBV28
j_gene: TRBJ2-7
CDR3aa: CASSLGGVSSYEQYF
CDR3nt: TGTGCCAGCAGTTTAGGGGGAGTGAGCTCCTACGAGCAGTACTTC

abundance: NA
d_gene: NA
v_gene: TRBV30
j_gene: TRBJ2-7
CDR3aa: CAWSFGRLNEQYF
CDR3nt: TGTGCCTGGTCCTTCGGCCGTTTGAACGAGCAGTACTTC

abundance: NA
d_gene: NA
v_gene: TRBV19
j_gene: TRBJ2-2
CDR3aa: CASSIHPDGELFF
CDR3nt: TGTGCCAGTAGTATACACCCTGACGGGGAGCTGTTTTTT

abundance: NA
d_gene: NA
v_gene: TRBV5-1
j_gene: TRBJ2-5
CDR3aa: CASSLPGQNQETQYF
CDR3nt: TGCGCCAGCAGCTTACCCGGACAAAACCAAGAGACCCAGTACTTC

abundance: NA
d_gene: NA
v_gene: TRBV29-1
j_gene: TRBJ2-1
CDR3aa: CSVARATYNEQFF
CDR3nt: TGCAGCGTTGCGAGAGCCACCTACAATGAGCAGTTCTTC

abundance: NA
d_gene: NA
v_gene: TRBV18
j_gene: TRBJ1-2
CDR3aa: CASSPKDRYGYTF
CDR3nt: TGTGCCAGCTCACCTAAGGACCGCTATGGCTACACCTTC

abundance: NA
d_gene: NA
v_gene: TRBV9
j_gene: TRBJ2-6
CDR3aa: CASSPRSGMGANVLTF
CDR3nt: TGTGCCAGCAGCCCACGGTCGGGGATGGGGGCCAACGTCCTGACCTTC

abundance: NA
d_gene: NA
v_gene: TRBV4-3
j_gene: TRBJ1-4
CDR3aa: CASSQETRSQLTNEKLFF
CDR3nt: TGCGCCAGCAGCCAAGAAACCCGTTCGCAGCTCACTAATGAAAAACTGTTTTTT

abundance: NA
d_gene: NA
v_gene: TRBV11-2
j_gene: TRBJ1-2
CDR3aa: CASSLVRFSYGYTF
CDR3nt: TGTGCCAGCAGCTTAGTGAGGTTTAGCTATGGCTACACCTTC

abundance: NA
d_gene: TRBD2
v_gene: TRBV10-2
j_gene: TRBJ2-1
CDR3aa: CASSSTSGNNEQFF
CDR3nt: TGCGCCAGCAGCTCGACTAGCGGCAACAATGAGCAGTTCTTC

abundance: NA
d_gene: TRBD1
v_gene: TRBV5-4
j_gene: TRBJ2-7
CDR3aa: CASSAGQGRAPYEQYF
CDR3nt: TGTGCCAGCAGCGCGGGACAGGGTCGGGCGCCCTACGAGCAGTACTTC

abundance: NA
d_gene: NA
v_gene: TRBV6-4
j_gene: TRBJ1-2
CDR3aa: CASSDSTRSFYTF
CDR3nt: TGTGCCAGCAGTGACTCGACAAGGTCCTTCTACACCTTC

abundance: NA
d_gene: TRBD2
v_gene: TRBV18
j_gene: TRBJ2-1
CDR3aa: CASSPFSRGSSYNEQFF
CDR3nt: TGTGCCAGCTCACCATTCTCGCGCGGGAGCTCCTACAATGAGCAGTTCTTC

abundance: NA
d_gene: NA
v_gene: TRBV2
j_gene: TRBJ1-2
CDR3aa: CASTLPTSGDGYTF
CDR3nt: TGTGCCAGCACCCTCCCTACGTCGGGGGATGGCTACACCTTC

abundance: NA
d_gene: TRBD2
v_gene: TRBV11-3
j_gene: TRBJ2-1
CDR3aa: CASSSPAGEDEQFF
CDR3nt: TGTGCCAGCAGCTCCCCAGCGGGAGAGGATGAGCAGTTCTTC

abundance: NA
d_gene: TRBD1
v_gene: TRBV28
j_gene: TRBJ2-7
CDR3aa: CASMQGQGGEQYF
CDR3nt: TGTGCCAGCATGCAGGGACAGGGGGGCGAGCAGTACTTC

abundance: NA
d_gene: NA
v_gene: TRBV19
j_gene: TRBJ1-3
CDR3aa: CASTPRPYSGNTIYF
CDR3nt: TGTGCCAGTACTCCGAGACCGTACTCTGGAAACACCATATATTTT

abundance: NA
d_gene: NA
v_gene: TRBV18
j_gene: TRBJ1-1
CDR3aa: CASSQRGTEAFF
CDR3nt: TGTGCCAGCTCTCAAAGGGGCACTGAAGCTTTCTTT

abundance: NA
d_gene: TRBD1
v_gene: TRBV7-9
j_gene: TRBJ1-2
CDR3aa: CASSPSPTGGNDGYTF
CDR3nt: TGTGCCAGCAGCCCTAGCCCGACAGGGGGTAACGATGGCTACACCTTC

abundance: NA
d_gene: TRBD2
v_gene: TRBV7-9
j_gene: TRBJ2-3
CDR3aa: CASSLPAGEADTQYF
CDR3nt: TGTGCCAGCAGCCTCCCGGCGGGGGAGGCAGATACGCAGTATTTT

abundance: NA
d_gene: NA
v_gene: TRBV18
j_gene: TRBJ2-7
CDR3aa: CASSPSQNSKDEQYF
CDR3nt: TGTGCCAGCTCACCTTCCCAAAACTCGAAGGACGAGCAGTACTTC

abundance: NA
d_gene: NA
v_gene: TRBV7-3
j_gene: TRBJ2-3
CDR3aa: CASSFGPSTDTQYF
CDR3nt: TGTGCCAGCAGCTTCGGCCCATCCACAGATACGCAGTATTTT

abundance: NA
d_gene: TRBD1
v_gene: TRBV5-1
j_gene: TRBJ1-3
CDR3aa: CASSLDRGSSGNTIYF
CDR3nt: TGCGCCAGCAGCCTGGACAGGGGGAGCTCTGGAAACACCATATATTTT

abundance: NA
d_gene: TRBD2
v_gene: TRBV5-1
j_gene: TRBJ2-1
CDR3aa: CASCLSGSSYNEQFF
CDR3nt: TGCGCCAGCTGTTTAAGCGGGAGCTCCTACAATGAGCAGTTCTTC

abundance: NA
d_gene: TRBD2
v_gene: TRBV7-2
j_gene: TRBJ2-1
CDR3aa: CASSMTSGRALGEQFF
CDR3nt: TGTGCCAGCAGCATGACTAGCGGTCGGGCCCTTGGCGAGCAGTTCTTC

abundance: NA
d_gene: NA
v_gene: TRBV5-1
j_gene: TRBJ2-7
CDR3aa: CASSLGRSGLALSYEQYF
CDR3nt: TGCGCCAGCAGCTTGGGGCGGAGCGGGCTAGCGCTCTCCTACGAGCAGTACTTC

abundance: NA
d_gene: NA
v_gene: TRBV18
j_gene: TRBJ2-5
CDR3aa: CASSPLSAGTQETQYF
CDR3nt: TGTGCCAGCTCACCACTTTCCGCCGGTACACAAGAGACCCAGTACTTC

abundance: once
d_gene: TRBD2
v_gene: TRBV7-9
j_gene: TRBJ2-7
CDR3aa: CASSRGLADTYEQYF
CDR3nt: TGTGCCAGCAGCCGCGGACTAGCGGATACCTACGAGCAGTACTTC

abundance: NA
d_gene: NA
v_gene: TRBV10-1
j_gene: TRBJ2-7
CDR3aa: CASRDRGEQYF
CDR3nt: TGCGCCAGCAGAGATAGGGGCGAGCAGTACTTC

abundance: NA
d_gene: NA
v_gene: TRBV25-1
j_gene: TRBJ2-5
CDR3aa: CASSELRNSALQKETQYF
CDR3nt: TGTGCCAGCAGTGAATTGCGGAATAGCGCGCTCCAAAAAGAGACCCAGTACTTC

abundance: NA
d_gene: TRBD2
v_gene: TRBV5-1
j_gene: TRBJ2-1
CDR3aa: CASSLAILAGVHFGYNEQFF
CDR3nt: TGCGCCAGCAGCTTGGCGATACTAGCGGGAGTCCATTTCGGTTACAATGAGCAGTTCTTC

abundance: once
d_gene: NA
v_gene: TRBV30
j_gene: TRBJ1-2
CDR3aa: CAWSPHRDGYTF
CDR3nt: TGTGCCTGGAGTCCCCACAGGGATGGCTACACCTTC

abundance: NA
d_gene: NA
v_gene: TRBV18
j_gene: TRBJ1-1
CDR3aa: CASSPALTMNTEAFF
CDR3nt: TGTGCCAGCTCACCGGCATTAACCATGAACACTGAAGCTTTCTTT

abundance: NA
d_gene: TRBD1
v_gene: TRBV29-1
j_gene: TRBJ2-5
CDR3aa: CSVDRGHRETQYF
CDR3nt: TGCAGCGTGGACAGGGGTCACCGAGAGACCCAGTACTTC